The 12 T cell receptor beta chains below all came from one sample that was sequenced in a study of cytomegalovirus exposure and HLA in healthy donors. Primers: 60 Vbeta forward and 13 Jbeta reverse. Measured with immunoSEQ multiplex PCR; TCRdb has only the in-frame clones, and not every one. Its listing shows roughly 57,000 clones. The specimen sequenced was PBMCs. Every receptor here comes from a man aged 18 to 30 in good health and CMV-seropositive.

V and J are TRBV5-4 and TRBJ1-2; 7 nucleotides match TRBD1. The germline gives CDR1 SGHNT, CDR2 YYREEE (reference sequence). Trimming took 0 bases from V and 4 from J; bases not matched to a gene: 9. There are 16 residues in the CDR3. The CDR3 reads CASSLASGGRGYGYTF. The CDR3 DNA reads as TGTGCCAGCAGCTTGGCCTCAGGGGGTCGGGGCTATGGCTACACCTTC.

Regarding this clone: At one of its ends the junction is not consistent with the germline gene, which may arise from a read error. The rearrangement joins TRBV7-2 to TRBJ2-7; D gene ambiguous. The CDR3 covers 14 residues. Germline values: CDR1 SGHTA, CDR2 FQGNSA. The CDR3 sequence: CASGLVRIGYEQYF. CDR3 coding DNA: TGTGCCAGCGGCTTAGTGCGTATCGGCTACGAGCAGTACTTC.

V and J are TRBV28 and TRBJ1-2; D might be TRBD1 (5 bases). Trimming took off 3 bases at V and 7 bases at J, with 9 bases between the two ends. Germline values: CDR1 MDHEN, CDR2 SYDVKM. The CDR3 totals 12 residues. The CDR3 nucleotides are TGTGCCAGCAGTTTGGAGGGGACTGGCTACACCTTC. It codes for CASSLEGTGYTF.

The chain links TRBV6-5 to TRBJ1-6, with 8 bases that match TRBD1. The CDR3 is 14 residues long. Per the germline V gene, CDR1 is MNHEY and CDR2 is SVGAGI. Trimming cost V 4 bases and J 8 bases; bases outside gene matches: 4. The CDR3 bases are TGTGCCAGCAGTTGGGGGACAGGCCATTCACCCCTCCACTTT. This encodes CASSWGTGHSPLHF.

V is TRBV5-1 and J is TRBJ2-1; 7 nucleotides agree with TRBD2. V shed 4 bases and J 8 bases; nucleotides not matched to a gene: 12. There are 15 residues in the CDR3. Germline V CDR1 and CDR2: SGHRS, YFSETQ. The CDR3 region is CASSLGLDLGYEQFF. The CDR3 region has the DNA TGCGCCAGCAGCCTCGGACTAGATCTGGGCTATGAGCAGTTCTTC.

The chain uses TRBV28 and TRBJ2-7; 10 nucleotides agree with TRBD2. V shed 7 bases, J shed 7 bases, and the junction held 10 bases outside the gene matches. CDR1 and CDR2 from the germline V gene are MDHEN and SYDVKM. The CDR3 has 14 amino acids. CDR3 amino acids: CASTPASGSREQYF. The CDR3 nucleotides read TGTGCCAGCACCCCTGCTAGCGGGAGCAGGGAGCAGTACTTC.

Here the CDR3 DNA reads TGTGCCTGGAGTGAACAGGGGTTTGAGCCCCAGCATTTT. Its translation is CAWSEQGFEPQHF. The chain couples TRBV30 to TRBJ1-5; 7 positions match TRBD1. This CDR3 contains 13 residues. Germline V lookup: CDR1 GTSNPN, CDR2 SVGIG (reference sequence). J lost 8 bases, V lost 1 base, and 5 bases had no gene match.

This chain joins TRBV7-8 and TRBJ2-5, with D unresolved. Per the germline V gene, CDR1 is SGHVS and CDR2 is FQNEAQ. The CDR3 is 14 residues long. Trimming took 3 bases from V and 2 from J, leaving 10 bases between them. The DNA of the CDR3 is TGTGCCAGCAGCTTGGCTCTAGAACAAGAGACCCAGTACTTC. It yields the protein CASSLALEQETQYF.

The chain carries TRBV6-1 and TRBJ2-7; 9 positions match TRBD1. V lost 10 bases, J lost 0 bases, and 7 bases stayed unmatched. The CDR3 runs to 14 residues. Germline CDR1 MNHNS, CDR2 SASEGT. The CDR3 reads CAIRTDRGSYEQYF. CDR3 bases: TGTGCCATAAGAACGGACAGGGGCTCCTACGAGCAGTACTTC.

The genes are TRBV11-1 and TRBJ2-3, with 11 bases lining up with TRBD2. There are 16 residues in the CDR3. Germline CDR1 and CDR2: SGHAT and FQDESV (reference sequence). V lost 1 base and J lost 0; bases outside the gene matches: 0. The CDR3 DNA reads TGTGCCAGCAGCTTAGGACTAGCGGGGAGCACAGATACGCAGTATTTT. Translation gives CASSLGLAGSTDTQYF. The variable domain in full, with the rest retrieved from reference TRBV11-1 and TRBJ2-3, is EAEVAQSPRYKITEKSQAVAFWCDPISGHATLYWYRQILGQGPELLVQFQDESVVDDSQLPKDRFSAERLKGVDSTLKIQPAELGDSAMYLCASSLGLAGSTDTQYFGPGTRLTVL.

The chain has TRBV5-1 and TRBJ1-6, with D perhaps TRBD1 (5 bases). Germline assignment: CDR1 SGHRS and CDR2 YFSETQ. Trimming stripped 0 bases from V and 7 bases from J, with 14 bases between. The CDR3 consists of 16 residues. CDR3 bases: TGCGCCAGCAGCTTGGCCGGGAGACAGATGAATTCACCCCTCCACTTT. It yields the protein CASSLAGRQMNSPLHF.

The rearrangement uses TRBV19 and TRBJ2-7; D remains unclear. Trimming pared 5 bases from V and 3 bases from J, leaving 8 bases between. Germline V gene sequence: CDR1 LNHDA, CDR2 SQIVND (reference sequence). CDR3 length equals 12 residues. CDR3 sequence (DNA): TGTGCCAGTAGTGGCCGAAACTACGAGCAGTACTTC. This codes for CASSGRNYEQYF.